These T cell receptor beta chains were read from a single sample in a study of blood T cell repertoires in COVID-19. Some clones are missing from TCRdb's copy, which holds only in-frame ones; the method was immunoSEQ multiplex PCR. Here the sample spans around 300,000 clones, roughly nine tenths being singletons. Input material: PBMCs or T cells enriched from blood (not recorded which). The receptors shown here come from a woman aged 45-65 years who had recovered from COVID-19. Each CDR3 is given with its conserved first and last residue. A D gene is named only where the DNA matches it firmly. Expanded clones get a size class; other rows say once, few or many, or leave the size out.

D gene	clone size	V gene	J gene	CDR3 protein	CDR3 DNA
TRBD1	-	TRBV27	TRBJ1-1	CASRQGGTEAFF	TGTGCCAGCAGACAGGGGGGCACTGAAGCTTTCTTT
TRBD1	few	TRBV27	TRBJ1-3	CASSTGTGSGNTIYF	TGTGCCAGCAGTACCGGGACAGGCTCTGGAAACACCATATATTTT
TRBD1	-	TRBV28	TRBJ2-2	CASSSFGGQRDTGELFF	TGTGCCAGCAGTTCCTTTGGGGGACAGCGTGACACCGGGGAGCTGTTTTTT
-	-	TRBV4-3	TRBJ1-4	CASSLGRVETNEKLFF	TGCGCCAGCAGCCTCGGGAGGGTGGAAACTAATGAAAAACTGTTTTTT
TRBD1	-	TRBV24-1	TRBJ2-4	CATSDPGQGNIQYF	TGTGCCACCAGTGATCCGGGACAGGGGAACATTCAGTACTTC
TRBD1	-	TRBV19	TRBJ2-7	CASSPHRTGPSYEQYF	TGTGCCAGTAGTCCCCACAGGACAGGGCCCTCCTACGAGCAGTACTTC
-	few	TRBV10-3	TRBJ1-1	CAIRGMNTEAFF	TGTGCCATCAGGGGCATGAACACTGAAGCTTTCTTT
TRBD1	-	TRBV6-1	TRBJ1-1	CASSEARGRGTEAFF	TGTGCCAGCAGTGAAGCGAGGGGGCGCGGCACTGAAGCTTTCTTT
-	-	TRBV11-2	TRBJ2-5	CASSLDAGEETQYF	TGTGCCAGCAGCTTAGACGCAGGGGAAGAGACCCAGTACTTC
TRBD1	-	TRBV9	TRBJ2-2	CASSRLPRTGRNTGELFF	TGTGCCAGCAGCCGCCTTCCTCGGACAGGGAGAAACACCGGGGAGCTGTTTTTT
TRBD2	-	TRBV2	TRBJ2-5	CASLLLTGGTQYF	TGTGCCAGTCTCCTTCTGACGGGGGGGACCCAGTACTTC
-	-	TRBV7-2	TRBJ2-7	CASSLAPDRTYEQYF	TGTGCCAGCAGCTTAGCGCCAGACAGGACCTACGAGCAGTACTTC
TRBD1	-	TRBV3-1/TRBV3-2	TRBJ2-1	CATSHRGSSYNEQFF	TGTGCCACTAGCCACAGGGGAAGCTCCTACAATGAGCAGTTCTTC
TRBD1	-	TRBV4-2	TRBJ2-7	CASSQDPGQGAFFIYEQYF	TGTGCCAGCAGCCAAGATCCCGGACAGGGGGCCTTTTTCATCTACGAGCAGTACTTC
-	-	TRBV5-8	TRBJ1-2	CASSLTAGAGGYTF	TGTGCCAGCAGCTTGACCGCGGGGGCAGGAGGCTACACCTTC
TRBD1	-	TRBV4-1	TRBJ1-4	CASSQEAGTGGEKLFF	TGCGCCAGCAGCCAAGAAGCCGGGACAGGGGGGGAAAAACTGTTTTTT
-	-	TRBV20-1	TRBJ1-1	CSASVFRGTEAFF	TGCAGTGCTAGTGTATTCAGGGGCACTGAAGCTTTCTTT
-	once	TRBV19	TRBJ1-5	CASSKRGGRISNQPQHF	TGTGCCAGTAGTAAACGGGGGGGAAGGATCAGCAATCAGCCCCAGCATTTT
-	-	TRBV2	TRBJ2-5	CASSEKRRETQYF	TGTGCCAGCAGTGAGAAGCGGAGGGAGACCCAGTACTTC
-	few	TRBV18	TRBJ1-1	CASSPDVSGTEAFF	TGTGCCAGCTCACCGGACGTCTCGGGGACTGAAGCTTTCTTT
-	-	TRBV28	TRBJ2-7	CASSLFRYEQYF	TGTGCCAGCAGTTTATTCCGGTACGAGCAGTACTTC
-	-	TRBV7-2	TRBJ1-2	CASRTQSYGYTF	TGTGCCAGCAGAACACAGTCCTATGGCTACACCTTC
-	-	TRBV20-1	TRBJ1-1	CSASVTGLMNTEAFF	TGCAGTGCTAGTGTAACAGGATTAATGAACACTGAAGCTTTCTTT
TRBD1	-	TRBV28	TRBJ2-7	CASSFPGTGSLYEQYF	TGTGCCAGCAGTTTTCCCGGGACAGGGAGTCTCTACGAGCAGTACTTC
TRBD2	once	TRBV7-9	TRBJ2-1	CASSSVAGKSYNEQFF	TGTGCCAGCAGCTCAGTAGCGGGAAAATCCTACAATGAGCAGTTCTTC
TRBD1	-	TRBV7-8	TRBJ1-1	CASSLPPGQGLDTEAFF	TGTGCCAGCAGCTTACCCCCGGGACAGGGATTGGACACTGAAGCTTTCTTT
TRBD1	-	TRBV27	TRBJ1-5	CASKDRGLSNQPQHF	TGTGCCAGCAAGGACAGGGGGCTAAGCAATCAGCCCCAGCATTTT